The 18 T cell receptor beta chains presented below share a single source sample, sequenced in a study of blood T cell repertoires in COVID-19. Assay: immunoSEQ multiplex PCR; the TCRdb copy retains only in-frame clones and omits some. This sample has around 70,000 clones, with 84% found just once. Sequencing was performed on peripheral blood. The receptors were sampled from a man between 65 and 79 years old with acute or convalescent COVID-19.

The chain is built from TRBV5-4 and TRBJ1-2; 9 nucleotides line up with TRBD1. This CDR3 spans 15 amino acids. Losses at the gene ends were 0 bases for V and 5 bases for J; bases not matched to a gene: 5. Germline CDR1 reads SGHNT; CDR2 reads YYREEE (reference sequence). The CDR3 reads CASSLGGTGRYGYTF. CDR3 DNA sequence: TGTGCCAGCAGCTTGGGAGGGACAGGGCGATATGGCTACACCTTC.

This chain uses TRBV19 with TRBJ1-3; weak D call: TRBD1 (6 bases). Germline V gives CDR1 LNHDA, CDR2 SQIVND (reference sequence). V lost 5 bases to trimming and J lost 8 bases, with 31 bases between them. CDR3 length: 19 amino acids. Written as DNA, the CDR3 is TGTGCCAGTAGTTTAAAGGGGGTTGTGGTGTACCTCTGGAAAGACACCATATATTTT. Its translation: CASSLKGVVVYLWKDTIYF.

The chain carries TRBV7-8 and TRBJ1-2; TRBD1 matches at 8 bases. The CDR3 runs to 14 residues. Germline assignment: CDR1 SGHVS and CDR2 FQNEAQ. V gave up 1 base and J gave up 2 bases; unmatched junction bases: 0. The CDR3 reads CASSLGDRNYGYTF. CDR3 DNA: TGTGCCAGCAGCTTAGGGGACAGGAACTATGGCTACACCTTC. Looking up the rest from reference TRBV7-8 and TRBJ1-2 gives the full variable domain: GAGVSQSPRYKVAKRGQDVALRCDPISGHVSLFWYQQALGQGPEFLTYFQNEAQLDKSGLPSDRFFAERPEGSVSTLKIQRTQQEDSAVYLCASSLGDRNYGYTFGSGTRLTVV.

This clone was seen only once. This chain connects TRBV9 to TRBJ1-4; no reliable D call. Between the trimmed V and J ends, which lost 4 bases and 7 bases, there was a span of 14 bases. The CDR3 has 14 residues. The germline V gene has CDR1 SGDLS and CDR2 YYNGEE. DNA of the CDR3: TGTGCCAGCAGCTTCGAGCCCCGAAGTGAAAAACTGTTTTTT. Its translation is CASSFEPRSEKLFF.

This chain joins TRBV2 and TRBJ1-1; D remains ambiguous. This CDR3 comprises 14 residues. V shed 6 bases and J shed 4 bases, with 15 bases lying between them. Germline loops: CDR1 SNHLY, CDR2 FYNNEI. The CDR3 protein is CASSGRVESTEAFF. CDR3 nucleotide sequence: TGTGCCAGCAGCGGGAGGGTCGAAAGCACTGAAGCTTTCTTT.

The J gene is TRBJ2-1, the V gene TRBV14; TRBD1 matches 8 bases. The ends lost 0 bases at V and 1 base at J; junction bases unmatched: 11. From germline, CDR1 is SGHDN and CDR2 FVKESK. This CDR3 spans 19 amino acids. CDR3: CASSQEAGGIPLSYNEQFF. The DNA for the CDR3 is TGTGCCAGCAGCCAAGAGGCAGGGGGCATCCCACTATCCTACAATGAGCAGTTCTTC.

The chain has TRBV12-3 or TRBV12-4 and TRBJ2-1; D is ambiguous. The CDR3 length is 11 residues. Trimming left V 6 bases short and J 12 bases short, with 12 bases between. As DNA, the CDR3 is TGTGCCAGCAGCCGAGCCCTATCGCAGTTCTTC. This sequence encodes CASSRALSQFF.

The chain uses TRBV4-2 and TRBJ1-5; TRBD1 aligns across 7 bases. Germline values: CDR1 LGHNA, CDR2 YNFKEQ. This CDR3 is built from 16 residues. V lost 4 bases to trimming and J lost 3 bases; unmatched junction nucleotides: 9. In DNA, the CDR3 is TGTGCCAGCAGCCGAGGGACCGGGACAGACAATCAGCCCCAGCATTTT. Its protein is CASSRGTGTDNQPQHF.

The genes are TRBV6-5 and TRBJ1-2, with a weak D call TRBD1 (5 bases). Germline V gives CDR1 MNHEY, CDR2 SVGAGI. The length of the CDR3 is 15 residues. V shed 0 bases and J shed 3 bases, with 11 bases lying between them. The CDR3 DNA reads TGTGCCAGCAGTTACTCGTCGGGGGGAGACTATGGCTACACCTTC. Translating gives CASSYSSGGDYGYTF.

V and J are TRBV27 and TRBJ2-3, with 11 bases lining up with TRBD2. Germline values: CDR1 MNHEY, CDR2 SMNVEV (reference sequence). This CDR3 is 15 amino acids long. The V gene end was trimmed by 5 bases and the J gene end by 4 bases; junction bases not matched to a gene: 5. CDR3 region: CASSPLAGVADTQYF. CDR3 in DNA: TGTGCCAGCAGTCCACTAGCGGGGGTCGCAGATACGCAGTATTTT.

This chain connects TRBV6-2 or TRBV6-3 to TRBJ1-5; possible D gene TRBD1, 6 bases. This CDR3 has 15 residues. V lost 6 bases and J lost 6, with 18 bases in between. Germline V gives CDR1 MNHEY, CDR2 SVGEGT. CDR3 sequence (DNA): TGTGCCAGCAGCGCCCGGGGGGCCGGCGGTCAGCCCCAGCATTTT. Its protein product is CASSARGAGGQPQHF.

The chain couples TRBV7-8 to TRBJ2-1, with D perhaps TRBD2 (7 bases). The germline gives CDR1 SGHVS, CDR2 FQNEAQ. This CDR3 contains 15 residues. The germline V and J ends were trimmed by 8 bases and 0 bases, with 14 bases remaining between them. The CDR3 spells CASAWGGRSYNEQFF. In nucleotides, the CDR3 is TGTGCCAGCGCTTGGGGGGGCCGCTCCTACAATGAGCAGTTCTTC.

This clone came up a few times. The chain recombines TRBV5-1 with TRBJ1-2, with D perhaps TRBD1 (6 bases). Trimming took 4 bases from V and 6 from J, leaving 13 bases between them. CDR3 length: 13 residues. CDR1 and CDR2 from the germline V gene are SGHRS and YFSETQ. CDR3 sequence (DNA): TGCGCCAGCAGCATTACAGGGTGGGATGGCTACACCTTC. It encodes CASSITGWDGYTF. Filled out from reference TRBV5-1 and TRBJ1-2, the complete variable domain reads KAGVTQTPRYLIKTRGQQVTLSCSPISGHRSVSWYQQTPGQGLQFLFEYFSETQRNKGNFPGRFSGRQFSNSRSEMNVSTLELGDSALYLCASSITGWDGYTFGSGTRLTVV.

CDR3 amino acids: CASSGTSGRETQYF. The CDR3 coding sequence is TGTGCCAGCAGCGGGACTAGCGGGAGAGAGACCCAGTACTTC. V and J are TRBV2 and TRBJ2-5; 14 bases line up with TRBD2. CDR3 size: 14 residues. V lost 6 bases to trimming and J lost 4 bases; unmatched junction nucleotides: 1. Germline V lookup: CDR1 SNHLY, CDR2 FYNNEI.

The chain recombines TRBV18 with TRBJ2-3; the D is unclear. The CDR3 has 13 amino acids. The germline CDR1 and CDR2 sequences are KGHSH and LQKENI. Trimming left V 3 bases short and J 0 bases short, with 4 bases between. CDR3 sequence reads: CASSPLSTDTQYF. CDR3 sequence (DNA): TGTGCCAGCTCACCCCTTAGCACAGATACGCAGTATTTT.

The chain combines TRBV5-5 with TRBJ1-1; no reliable D call. Between the trimmed V and J ends, which lost 0 bases and 12 bases, there was a span of 15 bases. The CDR3 totals 13 residues. Per germline, CDR1 SGHKS and CDR2 YYEKEE (reference sequence). The CDR3 sequence is CASSLEGSGLTFF. CDR3 bases: TGTGCCAGCAGCTTGGAGGGCTCGGGGTTAACTTTCTTT. The full variable domain, its missing parts supplied by reference TRBV5-5 and TRBJ1-1, is DAGVTQSPTHLIKTRGQQVTLRCSPISGHKSVSWYQQVLGQGPQFIFQYYEKEERGRGNFPDRFSARQFPNYSSELNVNALLLGDSALYLCASSLEGSGLTFFGQGTRLTVV.

CDR3 sequence reads: CASFNRGLGNQPQHF. CDR3 DNA: TGTGCCAGTTTTAACAGGGGGCTGGGCAATCAGCCCCAGCATTTT. This chain links TRBV6-5 with TRBJ1-5; 9 nucleotides agree with TRBD1. Trimming at V came to 9 bases and at J to 2 bases, leaving 8 bases not matched to a gene. Germline lookup yields CDR1 MNHEY and CDR2 SVGAGI. The CDR3 totals 15 residues.

This chain uses TRBV2 with TRBJ1-5, with 10 bases lining up with TRBD1. After removal of 6 bases from V and 6 bases from J, the junction contained 11 bases not matched to a gene. The CDR3 spans 16 residues. The germline V gene has CDR1 SNHLY and CDR2 FYNNEI. In DNA, the CDR3 is TGTGCCAGCAGCACCCGGGACAGGGGATTATTTCAGCCCCAGCATTTT. Encoded protein: CASSTRDRGLFQPQHF.